This T cell receptor (beta chain) was found in a study of blood T cell repertoires in COVID-19. Germline V gene data show CDR1 as SGHRS and CDR2 as YFSETQ. The CDR3 runs to 15 residues. V was cut by 3 bases and J by 4 bases, with 15 bases left in between. Sequencing was performed with immunoSEQ multiplex PCR; in TCRdb, only in-frame clones are kept and a portion is missing. Among about 140,000 clones listed, less than 80% were seen once. Material: peripheral blood. The TCR sequence derives from a woman of 80 years or more with active or convalescent COVID-19. The rearrangement uses TRBV5-1 and TRBJ2-3; the D gene is possibly TRBD2 (6 bases). The CDR3 region is CASSYFGGAADTQYF. The DNA of the CDR3 is TGCGCCAGCAGCTACTTTGGCGGGGCCGCAGATACGCAGTATTTT.